This T cell receptor (beta chain) was observed in a study of T cell repertoires in cytomegalovirus infection. Whole-study findings and limits: In two of eight donors, the top clonotype was HLA-C-restricted CMV-specific.

TCRdb reprocessed the reads with MiXCR, giving one entry per CDR3 protein. In the table there are about a million distinct CDR3 sequences, approximately 33% of which are singletons. Points on this clonotype: Antigen specificity is unknown.

The source was cultured CD8+ T cells from PBMCs, collected from culture after CMV antigen stimulation. The clonotype originates from a human donor in good health (CMV status not recorded). Some clones in this sample may be carry-over from other donors' samples.

The CDR3 loop reads CASSYTGQAEAFF. The DNA of the CDR3 is TGTGCCAGCAGCTACACCGGACAGGCTGAAGCTTTCTTT. The chain joins TRBV7-9 to TRBJ1-1, with 7 bases fitting TRBD1. Germline trimming cut 4 bases from V and 6 bases from J; bases unmatched to any gene: 5. The CDR3 extends over 13 amino acids. CDR1 is SEHNR, CDR2 FQNEAQ, per germline (reference sequence).